A selection of T cell receptor beta chains follows, all from one sample in a study of T cell clonotyping in hematopoietic cell transplantation. Clones were read by immunoSEQ multiplex PCR, and TCRdb kept only the in-frame ones, dropping some. The sample gives approximately 11,000 clones, 40% to 50% of which show up once; 8% to 9.5% is in the top ten. The specimen comprised PBMCs, sampled 30 days after allogeneic stem cell transplant. The receptors stem from a male patient between 50 and 60 years old who had an allogeneic stem cell transplant from an unrelated donor, so the T cells may come from the graft donor. Some clones in this sample may be carry-over from other donors' samples. Both conserved end residues are part of each CDR3. Not all rows give a size; the values are once, few, many and, for expanded clones, a class.

abundance,j_gene,v_gene,CDR3aa
-,TRBJ2-1,TRBV7-3,CASSFLGGSVNEQFF
few,TRBJ2-1,TRBV30,CAWSVAVDEQFF
-,TRBJ2-5,TRBV4-2,CASSQVRAGETQYF
-,TRBJ2-3,TRBV30,CAWSKDLLTDAQYF
few,TRBJ2-2,TRBV29-1,CSGGGPGELFF
-,TRBJ1-2,TRBV30,CACRTGNGYTF
-,TRBJ1-2,TRBV7-2,CASSLHLQGAGGYTF
medium-sized,TRBJ2-7,TRBV6-5,CASSTGFNEQYF
-,TRBJ2-1,TRBV19,CASSIGAGGVYNEQFF
few,TRBJ2-1,TRBV30,CASAWYNEQFF
-,TRBJ2-7,TRBV27,CASSPGGRDLGQYF
-,TRBJ1-6,TRBV19,CASSIQDDSPLHF
-,TRBJ1-5,TRBV1,CASSQAPYQPQHF
-,TRBJ1-6,TRBV27,CASSPLGANSPLHF
-,TRBJ1-1,TRBV30,CAWSPNTESFF
-,TRBJ2-5,TRBV28,CASSLSDRGRSFPETQYF
-,TRBJ2-5,TRBV30,CAWSPEETQYF
-,TRBJ2-5,TRBV19,CASSADSQETQYF
-,-,TRBV4-1,CASSQGDSPFSYEQYF
-,TRBJ1-1,TRBV2,CASSVADRVTSEAFF
-,TRBJ2-5,TRBV30,CAWSRPDEETQYF
once,TRBJ1-4,TRBV10-3,CAISPGLTNEKLFF
-,TRBJ1-2,TRBV4-1,CASSQVPGSGYTF
few,TRBJ2-7,TRBV7-8,CASSSGLGFQYF
few,TRBJ1-2,TRBV29-1,CSVTTGGYTF
-,TRBJ2-2,TRBV28,CASRLTGRTGELFF
few,TRBJ2-5,TRBV5-1,CASSSTSGQETQYF
once,TRBJ1-1,TRBV6-6,CASSYPNTEAFF
-,TRBJ1-2,TRBV29-1,CSVLSYGYTF
-,TRBJ2-3,TRBV9,CASSNRDSRTDTQYF
-,TRBJ1-5,TRBV28,CASSPPGRGSNQPQHF
few,TRBJ2-7,TRBV6-5,CASRRIGAETYEQYF
once,TRBJ2-1,TRBV9,CASSVAGGGFSGEQLF
-,TRBJ1-6,TRBV30,CAWSRDRGDSPLHF
few,TRBJ1-5,TRBV7-9,CASSLGKGSNQPQHF
-,TRBJ1-5,TRBV4-3,CASSPTRGYSNQPQHF
-,-,TRBV4-2,CASSQDLLAGGTYEQYF
few,TRBJ2-1,TRBV27,CASSSTRLAGGNNEQFF
-,TRBJ1-4,TRBV4-1,CASSQGITQKLFF
medium-sized,TRBJ2-2,TRBV5-1,CASSSTGPPGELFF